This is a list of T cell receptor beta chains from one sample in a study of graft-versus-host responses after intestinal transplantation. The protocol was immunoSEQ multiplex PCR, while the TCRdb copy is restricted to in-frame clones and leaves out a portion. The sample contains over 70,000 clones, 75% to 90% of which appear only once. The antigens for these receptors are not known. The starting material was unstimulated CD8+ T cells sorted from spleen or lymph node cells, obtained before intestinal transplant. The origin of the receptors is a human donor who received an intestinal transplant. Each CDR3 is given with its conserved first and last residue. The D gene is left open where the match is weak. Size values are once, few and many counts, or a class for expanded clones, and some rows have none.

TRBV5-4,NA,TRBJ1-2,NA,TGTGCCAGCAGCCCCGATAGGGCTAACTATGGCTACACCTTC,CASSPDRANYGYTF
TRBV9,NA,TRBJ2-5,NA,TGTGCCAGCAGCGTAGCTCCAGGACCCCTGGAGACCCAGTACTTC,CASSVAPGPLETQYF
TRBV6-5,TRBD2,TRBJ2-7,NA,TGTGCCAGCAGTTCCTTTAGCGGGAGCCAACACTACGAGCAGTACTTC,CASSSFSGSQHYEQYF
TRBV27,NA,TRBJ1-1,NA,TGTGCCAGCAGTCCCCTCAAATCGACAGGACCCATCGAAGCTTTCTTT,CASSPLKSTGPIEAFF
TRBV4-1,TRBD2,TRBJ2-1,NA,TGCGCCAGCAGGCCTAGCGGGGGGAATGAGCAGTTCTTC,CASRPSGGNEQFF
TRBV7-9,TRBD1,TRBJ1-1,NA,TGTGCCAGCAGTCCCACAGGGGGCTACACTGAAGCTTTCTTT,CASSPTGGYTEAFF
TRBV9,NA,TRBJ2-1,NA,TGTGCCAGCAGCGTAGGGGGGTTTACCTACAATGAGCAGTTCTTC,CASSVGGFTYNEQFF
TRBV4-1,TRBD1,TRBJ1-1,NA,TGCGCCAGCAGCCGGCCGACAGGGCCCACTGAAGCTTTCTTT,CASSRPTGPTEAFF
TRBV9,NA,TRBJ2-3,NA,TGTGCCAGCAGCGTAGGACTCTGGAGGACGACTAGCACAGATACGCAGTATTTT,CASSVGLWRTTSTDTQYF
TRBV4-1,NA,TRBJ2-7,NA,TGCGCCAGCAGCCAAGTAGACGGCGGTGGCTCCTACGAGCAGTACTTC,CASSQVDGGGSYEQYF
TRBV6-5,NA,TRBJ2-3,NA,TGTGCCAGCAGGACCGGGGCAGATACGCAGTATTTT,CASRTGADTQYF
TRBV28,NA,TRBJ2-7,few,TGTGCCAGCACTCCTTTGGGGCTCGCCTACGAGCAGTACTTC,CASTPLGLAYEQYF